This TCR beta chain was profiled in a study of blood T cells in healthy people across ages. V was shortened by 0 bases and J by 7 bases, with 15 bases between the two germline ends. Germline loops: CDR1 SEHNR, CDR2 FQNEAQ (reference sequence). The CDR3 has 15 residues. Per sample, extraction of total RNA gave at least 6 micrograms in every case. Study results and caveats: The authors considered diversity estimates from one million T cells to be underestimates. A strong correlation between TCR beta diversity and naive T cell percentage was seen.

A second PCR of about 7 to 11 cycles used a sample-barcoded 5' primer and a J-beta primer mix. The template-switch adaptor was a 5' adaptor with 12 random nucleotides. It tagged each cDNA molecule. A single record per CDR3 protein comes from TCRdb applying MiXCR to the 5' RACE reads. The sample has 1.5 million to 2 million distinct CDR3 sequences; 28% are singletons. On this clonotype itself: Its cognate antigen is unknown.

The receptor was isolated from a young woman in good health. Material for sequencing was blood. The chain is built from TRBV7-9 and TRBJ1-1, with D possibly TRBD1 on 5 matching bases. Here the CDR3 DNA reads TGTGCCAGCAGCTTAGCGAAAGGGGATGTTAATGAAGCTTTCTTT. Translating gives CASSLAKGDVNEAFF.